Below are 6 T cell receptor beta chains sequenced from a single sample in a study of tumor-infiltrating lymphocytes in primary liver carcinoma. Total RNA and DNA came together from around 20-30 mg of bulk tissue without cell sorting. TCR beta cDNA was made from 500 ng total RNA with a constant-region primer. Three nested multiplex PCR rounds, a slightly modified ARM-PCR method, built the TCR beta libraries. Two initial PCR rounds of around 10 cycles each paired TRBV1-TRBV30 forward primers with a C-beta reverse primer. TCRdb re-called the multiplex PCR reads through MiXCR, storing one row per CDR3 protein. The table lists 95,000 to 100,000 distinct CDR3 sequences, around 71% of them singletons. The specimen sequenced was liver tumor tissue from sampling region 2. Stated subset: tumor region T2, inferior pole. All receptors come from a woman aged 55 to 70 with primary liver carcinoma and hepatitis B virus infection.

The chain links TRBV10-3 to TRBJ2-1, with 7 nucleotides matching TRBD2. The CDR3 extends over 17 amino acids. CDR1 is ENHRY, CDR2 SYGVKD, per germline. J was trimmed by 0 bases and V by 3 bases; bases with no gene match: 8. CDR3 sequence (DNA): TGTGCCATCAGTGAAAGGTCTAGCGGAAGCTCCTACAATGAGCAGTTCTTC. It specifies CAISERSSGSSYNEQFF.

The gene calls are TRBV10-3 and TRBJ1-5; TRBD1 agrees at 8 bases. The CDR3 is made up of 17 amino acids. Germline CDR1 and CDR2: ENHRY and SYGVKD. The ends lost 9 bases at V and 1 base at J; junction bases unmatched: 14. This CDR3 is CAISTGQGGSSNQPQHF. The CDR3 coding sequence is TGTGCCATTAGTACCGGACAGGGCGGATCGAGCAATCAGCCCCAGCATTTT.

This clonotype has just one count. A single base separates this from a much larger clone, so it may be a read error. The genes are TRBV5-5 and TRBJ2-1; unclear D gene. This CDR3 is 13 amino acids long. Germline V gene lookup returns CDR1 SGHKS and CDR2 YYEKEE (reference sequence). CDR3 amino acids: CVSRTGSRNEQFF. The CDR3 DNA reads as TGTGTCAGCAGGACGGGTTCTAGGAATGAGCAGTTCTTC.

This chain links TRBV12-3 or TRBV12-4 with TRBJ1-3; D gene unclear. Trimming pared 5 bases from V and 1 base from J, leaving 12 bases between. The CDR3 is made up of 15 amino acids. Here the CDR3 DNA reads TGTGCCAGCAGTGCCACAGTGGAATCTGGAAACACCATATATTTT. Amino acids: CASSATVESGNTIYF.

This clonotype came up a few times. The CDR3 does not end in the conserved phenylalanine or tryptophan, so this is likely a read error. The V call is TRBV29-1, the J call TRBJ2-2; a weak D match, TRBD1 (6 bases). Germline values: CDR1 SQVTM, CDR2 ANQGSEA. Trimming took 7 bases from V and 7 from J, leaving 19 bases between them. The CDR3 is 14 amino acids. This CDR3 reads CSAERRGKIGELFL. The CDR3 nucleotides read TGCAGCGCCGAACGAAGGGGGAAGATCGGGGAGCTGTTTCTT.

This chain uses TRBV29-1 with TRBJ2-3, with D possibly matching TRBD1 (8 bases). CDR1 SQVTM and CDR2 ANQGSEA come from the germline V gene. V lost 8 bases and J 11 bases, leaving 26 bases between the germline ends. The CDR3 runs to 14 residues. The CDR3 region has the DNA TGCAGCATACACAGGGGGGGGAGCACAGGTATGCAGTATTTT. It specifies CSIHRGGSTGMQYF.